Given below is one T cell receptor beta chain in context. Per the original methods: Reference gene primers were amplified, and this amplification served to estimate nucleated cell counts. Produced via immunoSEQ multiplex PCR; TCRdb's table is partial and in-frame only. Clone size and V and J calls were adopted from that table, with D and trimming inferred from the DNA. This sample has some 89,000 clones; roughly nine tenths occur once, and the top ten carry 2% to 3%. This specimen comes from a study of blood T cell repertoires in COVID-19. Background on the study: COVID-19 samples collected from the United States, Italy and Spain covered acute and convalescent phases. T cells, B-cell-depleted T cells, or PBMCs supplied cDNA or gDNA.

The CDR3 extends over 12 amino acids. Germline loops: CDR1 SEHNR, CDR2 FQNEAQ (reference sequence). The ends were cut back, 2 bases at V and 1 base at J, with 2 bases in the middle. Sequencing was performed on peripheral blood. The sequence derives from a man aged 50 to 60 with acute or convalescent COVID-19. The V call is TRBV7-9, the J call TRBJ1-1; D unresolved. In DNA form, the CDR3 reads TGTGCCAGCAGCTTACAGAACACTGAAGCTTTCTTT. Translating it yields CASSLQNTEAFF.